This T cell receptor (beta chain) came from a study of T-cell reconstitution after alpha-beta-depleted transplantation in children. Germline V CDR1 and CDR2: DFQATT, SNEGSKA (reference sequence). Trimming took off 5 bases at V and 1 base at J, with 13 bases between the two ends. This CDR3 is built from 14 residues. Unique molecular identifiers were incorporated when the TCRbeta library was constructed. Using its own MiXCR run on the PCR reads, TCRdb lists one record per CDR3 protein. The sample includes 200,000 to 250,000 distinct CDR3 sequences, around 10% of them seen just once. This chain uses TRBV20-1 with TRBJ2-3; no definite D call. The clonotype comes from a human donor who donated a stem cell graft to a child with acute lymphoblastic leukemia. Sample: PBMCs from the stem cell graft donor, taken from the stem cell graft. The CDR3 spells CSAVDLAGTDTQYF. In DNA form, the CDR3 reads TGCAGTGCTGTTGATCTGGCGGGCACAGATACGCAGTATTTT.